This T cell receptor beta chain is drawn from a study of blood T cells in healthy people across ages. The CDR3 covers 18 residues. Trimming removed 5 bases at V and 2 bases at J, with 22 bases between. Germline V gives CDR1 SGHTA, CDR2 FQGNSA. This clonotype was picked up a small number of times. Its antigen is still unknown. The authors ran a second PCR of about 7 to 11 cycles using a sample-barcoded 5' primer and a J-beta primer mix. MiXCR, run by TCRdb on the 5' RACE reads, gives a single entry per CDR3 protein. The sample yields approximately 400,000 distinct CDR3 sequences, roughly half seen once. Healthy individuals of Caucasian origin from Russia, aged about 6 to 100, served as donors. Overall study findings and caveats: Naive T cell percentage showed a strong correlation with the diversity of TCR beta.

The chain is built from TRBV7-2 and TRBJ2-4; TRBD1 is a possible D gene (6 bases). This receptor was taken from a man aged 55 to 70 in good health. Sequencing was performed on blood. Here the CDR3 DNA reads TGTGCCAGCAGCCCCCGCGGTGGGGGCGCCGTGTCCAAAAACATTCAGTACTTC. Its translation is CASSPRGGGAVSKNIQYF.